A single sample is the source of the 17 T cell receptor beta chains below, sequenced in a study of T cell repertoires in cytomegalovirus infection. TCRdb fed the reads into MiXCR, producing one record per CDR3 protein. The sample lists 900,000 to 950,000 distinct CDR3 sequences; less than 40% were seen once. Their antigen targets remain unknown. The specimen was cultured CD8+ T cells from PBMCs, collected from culture after CMV antigen stimulation. These receptors were taken from a human donor in good health (CMV status not recorded). Some clones in this sample may be carry-over from other donors' samples.

The chain recombines TRBV7-3 with TRBJ1-2; the D gene is possibly TRBD1 (6 bases). Per the germline V gene, CDR1 is SGHTA and CDR2 is FQGTGA. V lost 5 bases, J lost 5 bases, and 21 bases lay in between. The CDR3 has 16 residues. The CDR3 is CASSQGGGRPGYGYTF. CDR3 coding DNA: TGTGCCAGCAGCCAAGGCGGGGGGCGCCCAGGTTATGGCTACACCTTC.

This clonotype was seen more than once but under ten times. The chain carries TRBV12-3 or TRBV12-4 and TRBJ1-1; 9 bases fit TRBD1. CDR3 length equals 17 residues. V was pared by 6 bases and J by 1 base, with 12 bases of the junction left unmatched. The CDR3 coding sequence is TGTGCCAGCAGACGTCCGGGACAGGGTTTGGGGAACACTGAAGCTTTCTTT. Amino acids: CASRRPGQGLGNTEAFF.

A single count supports this clonotype. The rearrangement uses TRBV5-1 and TRBJ2-1, with a possible D match to TRBD2 (6 bases). Germline CDR1 SGHRS, CDR2 YFSETQ. The V and J ends lost 5 bases and 6 bases respectively, with 12 bases between them. The CDR3 has 13 amino acids. Written as DNA, the CDR3 is TGCGCCAGCAGTACCGGGGGACCCAATGAGCAGTTCTTC. This sequence encodes CASSTGGPNEQFF.

The rearrangement uses TRBV20-1 and TRBJ2-1; D tentatively fits TRBD1 or TRBD2 (5 bases each). This CDR3 is 15 amino acids long. Between the trimmed V and J ends, which lost 3 bases and 9 bases, there was a span of 21 bases. Germline V gene data show CDR1 as DFQATT and CDR2 as SNEGSKA (reference sequence). The CDR3 DNA follows: TGCAGTGCTAGGTTCCGAGGGGCCCCGGGCGGTGAGCAGTTCTTC. It yields the protein CSARFRGAPGGEQFF.

This clonotype was detected ten times or more. The J gene is TRBJ1-2, the V gene TRBV7-3; D unclear. Between the trimmed V and J ends, which lost 5 bases and 4 bases, there was a span of 23 bases. CDR1 is SGHTA and CDR2 is FQGTGA in the germline V gene. The CDR3 runs to 17 residues. The DNA of the CDR3 is TGTGCCAGCAGCCCCTATGGAGTGCCGAGGGATAGCTATGGCTACACCTTC. It is translated as CASSPYGVPRDSYGYTF.

In DNA form, the CDR3 reads TGTGCCAGCAGCCCCGGTCCTCGGAACGAGCAGTACTTC. Protein: CASSPGPRNEQYF. This chain joins TRBV7-6 and TRBJ2-7; D remains unclear. V was clipped by 5 bases and J by 5 bases, with 13 bases between them. The CDR3 runs 13 residues. Per germline, CDR1 SGHVS and CDR2 FNYEAQ.

This clonotype was detected only a few times. The chain couples TRBV6-2 or TRBV6-3 to TRBJ2-1; no firm D call. V was shortened by 8 bases and J by 6 bases, with 17 bases between the two germline ends. This CDR3 comprises 14 residues. Per germline, CDR1 MNHEY and CDR2 SVGEGT. The CDR3 DNA reads TGTGCCAGCGACGTCTCCTTCGGCAGCAATGAGCAGTTCTTC. Its translation is CASDVSFGSNEQFF.

This chain links TRBV19 with TRBJ2-2; D is undetermined. CDR1 and CDR2 from the germline V gene are LNHDA and SQIVND (reference sequence). Trimming stripped 1 base from V and 4 bases from J, with 10 bases between. This CDR3 is built from 15 residues. The CDR3 loop reads CASSIVETPTGELFF. DNA for the CDR3: TGTGCCAGTAGTATAGTAGAAACCCCCACCGGGGAGCTGTTTTTT.

V gene TRBV6-8 combines with J gene TRBJ1-4; possible D gene TRBD1, 5 bases. This CDR3 contains 13 residues. The germline V gene encodes CDR1 MNHGY and CDR2 SAAAGT. V lost 6 bases, J lost 8 bases, and 13 bases lay in between. The CDR3 coding sequence is TGTGCCAGCAGCACCGGGGGGTGGGAAAAACTGTTTTTT. Its translation: CASSTGGWEKLFF.

The chain employs TRBV9 and TRBJ1-1, with D unresolved. CDR3 size: 14 residues. Germline V gives CDR1 SGDLS, CDR2 YYNGEE. Trimming left V 3 bases short and J 3 bases short, with 12 bases between. CDR3 sequence: CASSASVSDTEAFF. For the CDR3, the DNA is TGTGCCAGCAGCGCGTCCGTTTCTGACACTGAAGCTTTCTTT. Full variable domain (missing parts from reference TRBV9 and TRBJ1-1): DSGVTQTPKHLITATGQRVTLRCSPRSGDLSVYWYQQSLDQGLQFLIQYYNGEERAKGNILERFSAQQFPDLHSELNLSSLELGDSALYFCASSASVSDTEAFFGQGTRLTVV.

This clonotype occurred many times. The chain combines TRBV27 with TRBJ2-2; 7 nucleotides align to TRBD2. CDR3 length: 14 residues. Germline CDR1 and CDR2: MNHEY and SMNVEV (reference sequence). Germline trimming cut 6 bases from V and 3 bases from J; bases unmatched to any gene: 4. This CDR3 is CASSFGGYTGELFF. CDR3 sequence (DNA): TGTGCCAGCAGCTTCGGGGGGTACACCGGGGAGCTGTTTTTT.

This clonotype was detected only a few times. This rearrangement joins TRBV5-4 to TRBJ1-5; the D is unclear. Germline V gene data show CDR1 as SGHNT and CDR2 as YYREEE (reference sequence). This CDR3 contains 14 residues. V was clipped by 0 bases and J by 7 bases, with 11 bases between them. The CDR3 is CASSLGISDQPQHF. The CDR3 coding sequence is TGTGCCAGCAGCTTGGGAATCTCCGACCAGCCCCAGCATTTT.

The rearrangement links TRBV5-4 to TRBJ2-1, with D tentatively TRBD2 (7 bases). The V end lost 2 bases, the J end lost 10 bases, and 13 bases lay between the germline ends. Germline loops: CDR1 SGHNT, CDR2 YYREEE (reference sequence). This CDR3 comprises 13 residues. The DNA for the CDR3 is TGTGCCAGCAGCTTCCGAGGGGGGGCCGAGCAGTTCTTC. It is translated as CASSFRGGAEQFF.

The CDR3 reads CASWGSKVTEAFF. CDR3 DNA: TGTGCCAGCTGGGGCAGCAAAGTCACTGAAGCTTTCTTT. V is TRBV6-2 or TRBV6-3 and J is TRBJ1-1, with a weak D call TRBD1 (5 bases). The germline V and J ends were trimmed by 8 bases and 4 bases, with 14 bases remaining between them. The V gene's germline CDR1 is MNHEY and CDR2 SVGEGT. This CDR3 has 13 amino acids.

Only a few counts were recorded for this clonotype. This rearrangement joins TRBV9 to TRBJ2-3; possible D gene TRBD1, 6 bases. This CDR3 is 17 amino acids long. The germline gives CDR1 SGDLS, CDR2 YYNGEE. The ends were cut back, 1 base at V and 2 bases at J, with 17 bases in the middle. The DNA for the CDR3 is TGTGCCAGCAGCGTAAACTACGAAGGGGACAACACAGATACGCAGTATTTT. Protein sequence: CASSVNYEGDNTDTQYF.

This chain joins TRBV6-5 and TRBJ1-4; D not resolved. Germline CDR1 MNHEY, CDR2 SVGAGI. The length of the CDR3 is 14 residues. Trimming took 0 bases from V and 8 from J, leaving 10 bases between them. The CDR3 reads CASSYSGLTEKLFF. In nucleotides, the CDR3 is TGTGCCAGCAGTTACTCTGGACTAACGGAAAAACTGTTTTTT.

This clonotype was seen repeatedly, ten times or more. The V and J genes are TRBV7-2 and TRBJ2-1, with 12 bases identical to TRBD2. In germline, CDR1 is SGHTA, CDR2 FQGNSA. The V segment lost 1 base and the J segment 3 bases; nucleotides outside the gene matches: 7. The CDR3 is 18 amino acids. The CDR3 bases are TGTGCCAGCAGCTTAGTACTAGCGGGGGGACAAAACTACAATGAGCAGTTCTTC. This encodes CASSLVLAGGQNYNEQFF.